The subject of this entry is one T cell receptor (beta chain). The antigen remains unidentified. The data were taken from a study of immune evolution from preneoplasia to lung adenocarcinoma. Study results and caveats: Normal lung had highest clonality; later lesions appeared denser, more diverse.

Repertoires were generated with immunoSEQ multiplex PCR, while TCRdb's copy carries only in-frame clones and drops some. The sample has some 4,300 clones, roughly 80% seen once; the top ten hold approximately 8%. In germline, CDR1 is SQVTM, CDR2 ANQGSEA. The V end was cut by 1 base, the J end by 0 bases, with 21 bases between. The CDR3 sequence is 18 residues long. Nucleic acids came from premalignant or tumor cells enriched by macro-dissection. The chain recombines TRBV29-1 with TRBJ1-2; a possible D gene is TRBD1 (6 bases). Sequenced material: FFPE lung adenocarcinoma in situ tissue. The source of this sequence is a person aged 55-80 years with lung adenocarcinoma. The CDR3 bases are TGCAGCGTTGAAGGGCGATGGGGCAGGGGAGTTTCTAACTATGGCTACACCTTC. Amino acid sequence: CSVEGRWGRGVSNYGYTF.